Each of the 15 T cell receptor beta chains below was sequenced from the same sample in a study of T cell repertoires in cytomegalovirus infection. TCRdb analysed the reads with MiXCR anew, one entry per CDR3 protein. Of about 360,000 distinct CDR3 sequences listed, 15% to 20% were seen once; the top ten hold approximately 10%. Sequencing used PBMCs. The source is a human donor in good health (CMV status not recorded). Some clones in this sample may be carry-over from other donors' samples.

The CDR3 protein is CASSGRSSNTEAFF. The CDR3 DNA reads as TGTGCCAGCAGCGGGAGATCGTCGAACACTGAAGCTTTCTTT. This chain links TRBV2 with TRBJ1-1; D is unresolved. Trimming cost V 6 bases and J 1 base, with 12 bases left between them. The length of the CDR3 is 14 residues. Per the germline V gene, CDR1 is SNHLY and CDR2 is FYNNEI.

At least ten counts were recorded for this clonotype. This sequence joins TRBV12-3 or TRBV12-4 and TRBJ2-7; 12 bases are a match to TRBD2. The junction had 5 bases not matched to a gene; V was cut back by 6 bases and J by 2 bases. There are 15 residues in the CDR3. The CDR3 DNA reads TGTGCCAGCAGGCTAGCGGGAGGGCCTCCCTACGAGCAGTACTTC. Translating gives CASRLAGGPPYEQYF.

The gene calls are TRBV19 and TRBJ2-4, with a tentative D call TRBD2 (5 bases). This CDR3 is built from 14 residues. V shed 7 bases and J shed 5 bases, with 15 bases lying between them. Germline CDR1 is LNHDA and CDR2 is SQIVND (reference sequence). The CDR3: CASNGVFGENIQYF. In nucleotides, the CDR3 is TGTGCCAGTAATGGGGTATTCGGGGAAAACATTCAGTACTTC.

The chain has TRBV5-1 and TRBJ1-1; 10 bases match TRBD1. The CDR3 loop spans 15 amino acids. Per germline, CDR1 SGHRS and CDR2 YFSETQ. Trimming took 4 bases from V and 7 from J; bases not matched to a gene: 10. The CDR3 DNA follows: TGCGCCAGCAGCCCGAGGACAGGGGGTGTGGATGAAGCTTTCTTT. It translates to CASSPRTGGVDEAFF.

This clonotype appeared a few times. The chain uses TRBV20-1 and TRBJ2-1, with 12 bases identical to TRBD2. From germline, CDR1 is DFQATT and CDR2 SNEGSKA (reference sequence). The CDR3 loop spans 16 amino acids. V lost 5 bases and J lost 8; bases outside the gene matches: 13. The CDR3 region is CSAETGLAGGPDEQFF. In nucleotides, the CDR3 is TGCAGTGCTGAGACGGGGCTAGCGGGGGGGCCGGATGAGCAGTTCTTC.

V usage is TRBV10-3 and J usage is TRBJ2-3, with 9 bases identical to TRBD2. Trimming took 0 bases from V and 0 from J; bases not matched to a gene: 4. Germline lookup yields CDR1 ENHRY and CDR2 SYGVKD. The CDR3 is 17 amino acids. CDR3 in amino acids: CAISESRTSGSTDTQYF. CDR3 sequence (DNA): TGTGCCATCAGTGAGTCCCGTACTAGCGGGAGCACAGATACGCAGTATTTT.

This clonotype was found many times. The V gene is TRBV7-2, the J gene TRBJ2-1, with 7 nucleotides matching TRBD2. V lost 5 bases to trimming and J lost 9 bases; unmatched junction nucleotides: 7. Germline V gene data show CDR1 as SGHTA and CDR2 as FQGNSA. The CDR3 length is 13 residues. The CDR3 is CASSTRDYLEQFF. CDR3 DNA: TGTGCCAGCAGCACTAGGGACTACCTTGAGCAGTTCTTC.

The J gene is TRBJ2-2, the V gene TRBV5-4; D unclear. CDR3 length equals 15 residues. Trimming cost V 3 bases and J 2 bases, with 11 bases left between them. Per germline, CDR1 SGHNT and CDR2 YYREEE (reference sequence). The CDR3 here is CASSSNKENTGELFF. DNA for the CDR3: TGTGCCAGCAGCTCTAACAAAGAAAACACCGGGGAGCTGTTTTTT.

This clonotype was observed a few times. The chain joins TRBV20-1 to TRBJ2-7, with a weak D call TRBD1 (5 bases). This CDR3 has 13 amino acids. The germline V gene has CDR1 DFQATT and CDR2 SNEGSKA (reference sequence). V shed 3 bases and J shed 1 base, with 10 bases lying between them. CDR3 DNA sequence: TGCAGTGCTAGGGTTAGGGGATCCTACGAGCAGTACTTC. This sequence encodes CSARVRGSYEQYF.

The chain recombines TRBV24-1 with TRBJ2-3; D gene uncertain. The V end lost 7 bases, the J end lost 3 bases, and 13 bases lay between the germline ends. The CDR3 totals 14 residues. Germline-derived CDR1 and CDR2 are KGHDR and SFDVKD. The CDR3 sequence is CATSKAWSTDTQYF. CDR3 DNA: TGTGCCACCAGCAAGGCCTGGTCGACAGATACGCAGTATTTT.

V gene TRBV12-3 or TRBV12-4 combines with J gene TRBJ2-7, with TRBD2 matching over 8 bases. The CDR3 covers 15 residues. V was clipped by 6 bases and J by 6 bases; unmatched bases: 13. The CDR3 DNA reads TGTGCCAGCAGCCCGGGCGGGGGGCGGACTGGCGAGCAGTACTTC. It is translated as CASSPGGGRTGEQYF.

V and J are TRBV20-1 and TRBJ2-3, with 9 bases that match TRBD2. With 1 base clipped from V and 0 bases from J, the junction kept 2 bases outside the gene matches. This CDR3 is built from 15 residues. Germline values: CDR1 DFQATT, CDR2 SNEGSKA (reference sequence). CDR3 sequence reads: CSARGTSDSTDTQYF. The CDR3 region has the DNA TGCAGTGCTAGAGGGACTAGCGACAGCACAGATACGCAGTATTTT.

V usage is TRBV19 and J usage is TRBJ2-5; maybe TRBD2 (5 bases). Germline CDR1 reads LNHDA; CDR2 reads SQIVND (reference sequence). The CDR3 contains 12 residues. V lost 3 bases and J lost 5, with 7 bases in between. CDR3 amino acids: CASSMERETQYF. DNA of the CDR3: TGTGCCAGTAGTATGGAGCGGGAGACCCAGTACTTC. The full variable domain, in which reference TRBV19 and TRBJ2-5 provide the parts outside the CDR3, is DGGITQSPKYLFRKEGQNVTLSCEQNLNHDAMYWYRQDPGQGLRLIYYSQIVNDFQKGDIAEGYSVSREKKESFPLTVTSAQKNPTAFYLCASSMERETQYFGPGTRLLVL.

Concerning this clonotype: This may stem from a read error, because a much larger clone lies one nucleotide away. This sequence joins TRBV9 and TRBJ2-3; D remains ambiguous. This CDR3 region has 13 residues. Between the trimmed V and J ends, which lost 2 bases and 2 bases, there was a span of 6 bases. Per the germline V gene, CDR1 is SGDLS and CDR2 is YYNGEE. The CDR3 loop is CASSVPNTDTQYF. The CDR3 nucleotides are TGTGCCAGCAGCGTCCCCAACACAGATACGCAGTATTTT.

There are many counts of this clonotype. The V gene is TRBV7-3, the J gene TRBJ2-3, with TRBD2 identical over 7 bases. Losses at the gene ends were 1 base for V and 6 bases for J; bases not matched to a gene: 10. The CDR3 has 16 residues. CDR1 is SGHTA and CDR2 is FQGTGA in the germline V gene. The CDR3 reads CASSLRVGGPADTQYF. For the CDR3, the DNA is TGTGCCAGCAGCTTAAGGGTGGGAGGGCCGGCGGATACGCAGTATTTT.